This TCR beta chain was found in a study of cytomegalovirus exposure and HLA in healthy donors. Across the whole study: Findings of an earlier analysis included roughly 110 million unique TCR beta sequences from roughly 200 million T cells.

This clone appeared once. Its matching antigen is unknown. Points from the study as a whole: About 87% or about 30% of the time was how often most TCR beta V segments were productive, according to an earlier analysis.

PCR amplification relied on 60 Vbeta primers (plus 13 Jbeta primers). Method: immunoSEQ multiplex PCR; TCRdb's copy keeps in-frame clones and lacks some. The repertoire consists of 130,000 to 150,000 clones, with about 80% occurring once and the leading ten covering roughly 9.7%. The CDR3 is 14 residues long. Germline V CDR1 and CDR2: SGHKS, YYEKEE (reference sequence). Between the trimmed V and J ends, which lost 1 base and 3 bases, there was a span of 10 bases. What was sequenced was PBMCs. The V call is TRBV5-5, the J call TRBJ2-5, with D unresolved. The sequence derives from a woman between 55 and 75 years old in good health and CMV-seropositive. The DNA for the CDR3 is TGTGCCAGCAGCTTGTCTGGCGGTAAAGAGACCCAGTACTTC. Translation gives CASSLSGGKETQYF.